Listed below are T cell receptor beta chains from one sample, sequenced in a study of blood T cell repertoires in COVID-19. Generated by immunoSEQ multiplex PCR, the TCRdb table keeps only in-frame clones and is missing some. The sample consists of just under 65,000 clones, roughly 82% of them appearing once. The sequenced material came from peripheral blood. Source of these receptors: a human donor in a cohort sampled during active COVID-19. Both conserved end residues are trimmed from each CDR3.

j_call,v_call,cdr3_aa
TRBJ1-1,TRBV18,ASSPDSMNTEAF
TRBJ1-4,TRBV27,ASPDPGTVNEKLF
TRBJ2-1,TRBV19,ASGTGAPGEQF
TRBJ1-1,TRBV10-3,AISEDGKRDTEAF
TRBJ2-5,TRBV7-6,ASSSSGGAPQETQY
TRBJ2-7,TRBV6-5,ASYPLPGQPYEQY
TRBJ2-6,TRBV5-8,ASSEGLLNSGANVLT
TRBJ1-5,TRBV21-1,ASSKAGNHGQFNQPQH
TRBJ2-2,TRBV19,ASKLGLKNTGELF
TRBJ1-1,TRBV19,ASSDWAGKLTEAF
TRBJ1-2,TRBV21-1,ASKGGGNGYT
TRBJ1-1,TRBV25-1,ASSGQLGEAF
TRBJ1-2,TRBV6-1,ASSESRVGTYGYT
TRBJ2-2,TRBV7-3,ASSPGQGITGELF
TRBJ1-1,TRBV7-9,ASNGGGTNTEAF
TRBJ2-4,TRBV28,ASSTRQGKNIQY
TRBJ1-4,TRBV6-1,ASSEPGQGGEKLF
TRBJ1-2,TRBV9,ASSADAGQLTSRWSGYT
TRBJ2-5,TRBV30,ASEPPGQETQY
TRBJ2-5,TRBV5-4,ASSPRTSGGEETQY
TRBJ1-6,TRBV4-2,ASSRRVLVGTENSPLH
TRBJ2-5,TRBV25-1,ASGFGETQY
TRBJ2-3,TRBV30,AWSGLAGLGGTQY
TRBJ1-1,TRBV11-1,ASSPYRGLNTEAF
TRBJ1-5,TRBV2,ASSPGGNNQPQH
TRBJ2-7,TRBV11-1,ASSSRWGGSYEQY
TRBJ1-1,TRBV30,AWSVRGQGTEAF
TRBJ2-7,TRBV6-5,ASSLTSGGYEQY
TRBJ1-5,TRBV6-5,ASRPGTIGNQPQH
TRBJ2-7,TRBV30,AWSVPLAGGGEQY
TRBJ2-7,TRBV11-3,ASSSTGGPYEQY
TRBJ2-7,TRBV7-6,ASSAGTTGSYEQY
TRBJ2-6,TRBV7-9,ASSQDTSLT
TRBJ2-7,TRBV5-1,ASSGGLRPTMTYEQY
TRBJ1-1,TRBV30,AWVRRGGAEAF
TRBJ1-2,TRBV4-3,ASSQDFGVVRGRSDYGYT
TRBJ2-7,TRBV19,ASSMRRGASYEQY
TRBJ2-1,TRBV5-1,ASRQLAFSYNEQF
TRBJ1-3,TRBV11-2,ASSPGTGIFGNTIY
TRBJ1-2,TRBV30,AWATPGTAKSNYGYT
TRBJ1-1,TRBV7-2,ASSLVAGGSTEAF
TRBJ1-3,TRBV6-1,ASSEGQPSGNTIY
TRBJ1-1,TRBV12-3/TRBV12-4,ASSLDGNTEAF
TRBJ1-6,TRBV27,ASSSTTGGNDSPLH
TRBJ1-5,TRBV10-3,AISLGQGDQPQH
TRBJ2-2,TRBV9,ASKAGQGGTGELF
TRBJ1-1,TRBV7-9,ASSTDDRSPEAF
TRBJ2-7,TRBV13,ASSLGGGMTYEQY
TRBJ1-1,TRBV27,ASSTDRDRVDAF
TRBJ2-7,TRBV4-2,ASSQDLRGYEQY
TRBJ2-7,TRBV6-5,ASGEYSYEQY
TRBJ1-3,TRBV7-2,ASSSSTGNSGNTIY
TRBJ2-1,TRBV5-1,ASSLDGSDSSYNEQF